The clone carrying this T cell receptor (beta chain) occurred many times. The CDR3 is 16 amino acids. V shed 6 bases and J 2 bases; nucleotides not matched to a gene: 7. This sample was included in a study of T cells after yellow fever vaccination. Each CDR3 protein is one row after TCRdb ran MiXCR on the 5' RACE reads. The sample consists of more than 15,000 distinct CDR3 sequences, 4% of them appearing once. Study-wide results and limits: Secondary responses were weaker yet peaked faster, day 5 versus 15. Researchers noted that a small share of clonotypes showed up in both CD4 and CD8 compartments.

Material: PBMCs, either bulk or a sorted T-cell subset (CD4+, CD8+, memory, or dextramer-sorted; not recorded which), obtained 15 days after the yellow fever booster vaccination. J is TRBJ2-5 and V is TRBV12-3 or TRBV12-4; 12 bases fit TRBD2. This clonotype was sampled from a young man who received the YFV17D yellow fever vaccine. The DNA for the CDR3 is TGTGCCAGCAGCCCCTTCCTAGCGGGAGGGCAAGAGACCCAGTACTTC. It encodes CASSPFLAGGQETQYF.